This entry describes one T cell receptor beta chain. This specimen includes other DNA sequences encoding the same CDR3. The data derive from a study of blood T cell repertoires in COVID-19. Here immunoSEQ multiplex PCR was the method, and the copy in TCRdb shows in-frame clones only, minus some. The table shows fewer than 500,000 clones, with about 80% occurring only once. Trimming at V came to 7 bases and at J to 3 bases, leaving 10 bases not matched to a gene. Germline CDR1 reads MNHEY; CDR2 reads SVGAGI. CDR3 length equals 15 residues. Sequencing input: peripheral blood. The receptor was derived from a human donor with acute or convalescent COVID-19. The donor label of this sample is uncertain. This sequence joins TRBV6-5 and TRBJ2-7; 9 bases fit TRBD1. The CDR3 nucleotides read TGTGCCAGCATCCTGGGACAGGGAAAACTCTACGAGCAGTACTTC. Amino acids: CASILGQGKLYEQYF.